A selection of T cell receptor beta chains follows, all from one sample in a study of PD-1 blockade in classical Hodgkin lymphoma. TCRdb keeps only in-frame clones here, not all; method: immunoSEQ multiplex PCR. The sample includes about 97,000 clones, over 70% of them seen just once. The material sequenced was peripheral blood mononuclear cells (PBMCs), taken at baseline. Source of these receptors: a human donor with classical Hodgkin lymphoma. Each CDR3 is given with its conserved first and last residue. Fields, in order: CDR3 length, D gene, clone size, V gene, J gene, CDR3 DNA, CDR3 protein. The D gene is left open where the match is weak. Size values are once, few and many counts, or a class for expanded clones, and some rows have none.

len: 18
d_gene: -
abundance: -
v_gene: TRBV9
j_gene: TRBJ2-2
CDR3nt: TGTGCCAGCAGCGCTGACCTAGGGCAGGGGCTCGGCACCGGGGAGCTGTTTTTT
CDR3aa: CASSADLGQGLGTGELFF

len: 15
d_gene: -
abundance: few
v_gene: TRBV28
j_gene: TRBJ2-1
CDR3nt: TGTGCCAGCAGTTTCTGGGGCAGGATCTACAATGAGCAGTTCTTC
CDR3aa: CASSFWGRIYNEQFF

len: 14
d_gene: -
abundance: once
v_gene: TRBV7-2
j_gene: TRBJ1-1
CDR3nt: TGTGCCAGCAGCTTTATACTTCGGGACACTGAAGCTTTCTTT
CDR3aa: CASSFILRDTEAFF

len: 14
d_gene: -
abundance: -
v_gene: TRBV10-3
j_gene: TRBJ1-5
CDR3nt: TGTGCCATCAGTGTCGGGGATAGCAATCAGCCCCAGCATTTT
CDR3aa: CAISVGDSNQPQHF

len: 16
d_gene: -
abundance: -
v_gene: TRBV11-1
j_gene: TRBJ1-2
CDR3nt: TGTGCCAGCAGTTCCACCAAGGTGGGGTTCAACTATGGCTACACCTTC
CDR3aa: CASSSTKVGFNYGYTF

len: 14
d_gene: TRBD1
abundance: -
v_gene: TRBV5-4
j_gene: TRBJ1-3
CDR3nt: TGTGCCAGCACCATCCGGGACAGGGGAAACACCATATATTTT
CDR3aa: CASTIRDRGNTIYF

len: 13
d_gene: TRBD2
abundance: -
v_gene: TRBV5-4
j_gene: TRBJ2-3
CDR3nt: TGTGCCAGCAGTCCAGGACTAGCGGATACGCAGTATTTT
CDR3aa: CASSPGLADTQYF

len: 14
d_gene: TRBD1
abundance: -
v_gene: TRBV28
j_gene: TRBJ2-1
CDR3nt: TGTGCCAGCAGCAGGGACAGGATGAACAATGAGCAGTTCTTC
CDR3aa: CASSRDRMNNEQFF

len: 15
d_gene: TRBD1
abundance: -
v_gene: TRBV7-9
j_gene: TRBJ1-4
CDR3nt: TGTGCCAGCAGCTTCAGGGGGGAAGGGGGTGAAAAACTGTTTTTT
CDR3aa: CASSFRGEGGEKLFF

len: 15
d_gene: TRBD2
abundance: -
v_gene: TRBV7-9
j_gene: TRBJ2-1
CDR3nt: TGTGCCAGCAGCCTTAGCGGGACCCTAGGGAATGAGCAGTTCTTC
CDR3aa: CASSLSGTLGNEQFF

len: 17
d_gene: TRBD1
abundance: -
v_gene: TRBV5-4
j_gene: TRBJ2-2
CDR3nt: TGTGCCAGCAGCCCTGGGACAGCACTCTTAAACACCGGGGAGCTGTTTTTT
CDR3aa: CASSPGTALLNTGELFF

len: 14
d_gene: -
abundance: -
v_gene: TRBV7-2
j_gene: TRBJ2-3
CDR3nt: TGTGCCAGCAGGTTGGGCGGACACACAGATACGCAGTATTTT
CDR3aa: CASRLGGHTDTQYF

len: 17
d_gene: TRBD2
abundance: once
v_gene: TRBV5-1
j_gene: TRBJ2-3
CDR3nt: TGCGCCAGCAGCTTAGGAACTAGCGGGACGAGCACAGATACGCAGTATTTT
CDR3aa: CASSLGTSGTSTDTQYF

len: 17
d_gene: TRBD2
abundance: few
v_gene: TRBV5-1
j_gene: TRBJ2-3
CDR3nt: TGCGCCAGCAGCTCAGCGACTAGCGGGAGGGGCGCAGATACGCAGTATTTT
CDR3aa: CASSSATSGRGADTQYF

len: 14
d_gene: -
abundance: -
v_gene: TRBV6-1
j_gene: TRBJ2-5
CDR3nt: TGTGCCAGCAGTGCCCCCTTCGCCGAAGAGACCCAGTACTTC
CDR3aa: CASSAPFAEETQYF

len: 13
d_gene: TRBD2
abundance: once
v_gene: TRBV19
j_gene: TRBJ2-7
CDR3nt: TGTGCCAGTAGTCGCCGACTAGCTTCGGAGCAGTACTTC
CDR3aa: CASSRRLASEQYF

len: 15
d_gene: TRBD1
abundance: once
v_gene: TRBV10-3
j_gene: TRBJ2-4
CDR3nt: TGTGCCATCAGTGAACAGGGGGAGGCCAAAAACATTCAGTACTTC
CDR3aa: CAISEQGEAKNIQYF

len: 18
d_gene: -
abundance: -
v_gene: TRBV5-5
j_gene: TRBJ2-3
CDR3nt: TGTGCCAGCAGCTTGGGAACCCCCGGGGACATTAACACAGATACGCAGTATTTT
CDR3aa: CASSLGTPGDINTDTQYF

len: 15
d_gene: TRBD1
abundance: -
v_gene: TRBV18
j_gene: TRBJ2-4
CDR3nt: TGTGCCAGCTCAACAGGACAGGGGGCTGGAAACATTCAGTACTTC
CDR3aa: CASSTGQGAGNIQYF

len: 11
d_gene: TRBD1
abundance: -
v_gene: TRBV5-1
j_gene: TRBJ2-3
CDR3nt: TGCGCCAGTGTAAATACAGGGGAGACGTATTTT
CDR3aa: CASVNTGETYF

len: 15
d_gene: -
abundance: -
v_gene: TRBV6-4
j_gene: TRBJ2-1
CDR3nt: TGTGCCAGCAGTGACACCCCTCCCTCGGGCAATGAGCAGTTCTTC
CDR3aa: CASSDTPPSGNEQFF

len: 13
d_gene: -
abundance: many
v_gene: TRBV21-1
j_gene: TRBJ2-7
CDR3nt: TGTGCCAGCAGCGGAGACAGTACCTACGAGCAGTACTTC
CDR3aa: CASSGDSTYEQYF

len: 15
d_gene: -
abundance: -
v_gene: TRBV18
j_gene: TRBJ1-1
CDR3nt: TGTGCCAGCTCACCGGGGGTAGTGATGAACACTGAAGCTTTCTTT
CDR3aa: CASSPGVVMNTEAFF

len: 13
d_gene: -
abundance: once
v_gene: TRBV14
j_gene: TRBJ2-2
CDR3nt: TGTGCCAGCAGCCAAGGTCTTGGCGGGGAGCTGTTTTTT
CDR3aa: CASSQGLGGELFF

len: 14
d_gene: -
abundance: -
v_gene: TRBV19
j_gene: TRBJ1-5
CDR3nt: TGTGCCAGTAGTATGACAGTGAGCAATCAGCCCCAGCATTTT
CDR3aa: CASSMTVSNQPQHF

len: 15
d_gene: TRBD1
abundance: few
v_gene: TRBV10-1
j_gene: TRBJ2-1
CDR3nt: TGCGCCAGCTCCGAACAGGGGGCGAGTTACAATGAGCAGTTCTTC
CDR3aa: CASSEQGASYNEQFF

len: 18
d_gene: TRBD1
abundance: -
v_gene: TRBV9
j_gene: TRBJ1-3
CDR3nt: TGTGCCAGCAGCGTAGGAGGGACAGGGGGCGCTGCTGGAAACACCATATATTTT
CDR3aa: CASSVGGTGGAAGNTIYF

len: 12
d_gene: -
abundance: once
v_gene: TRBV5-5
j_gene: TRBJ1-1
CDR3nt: TGTGCCAGCAGCCCGAGACAGTATGAAGCTTTCTTT
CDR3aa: CASSPRQYEAFF

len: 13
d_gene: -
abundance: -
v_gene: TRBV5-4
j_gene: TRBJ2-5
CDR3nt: TGTGCCAGCAGCTTGTGGGCCTCAGAGACCCAGTACTTC
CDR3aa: CASSLWASETQYF

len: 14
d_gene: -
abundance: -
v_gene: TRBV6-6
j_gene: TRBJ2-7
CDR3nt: TGTGCCAGCAGCGTCACCCACACGTCCTACGAGCAGTACTTC
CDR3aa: CASSVTHTSYEQYF

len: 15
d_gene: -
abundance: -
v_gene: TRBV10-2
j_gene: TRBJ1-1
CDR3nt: TGCGCCACCGCGAGGGCCGACAGAATGAACACTGAAGCTTTCTTT
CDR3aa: CATARADRMNTEAFF

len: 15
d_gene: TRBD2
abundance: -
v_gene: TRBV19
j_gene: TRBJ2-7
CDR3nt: TGTGCCAGTAGTACAGGACTAGCGGGAGTGTACGAGCAGTACTTC
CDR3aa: CASSTGLAGVYEQYF

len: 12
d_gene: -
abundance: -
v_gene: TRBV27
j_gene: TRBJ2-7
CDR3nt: TGTGCCAGCAGTTTATCAGTAGGCGAGCAGTACTTC
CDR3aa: CASSLSVGEQYF

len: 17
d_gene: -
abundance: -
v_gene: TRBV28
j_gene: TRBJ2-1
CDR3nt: TGTGCCAGCAGTCCCCACCTGGGGACGGTTAAAGACAATGAGCAGTTCTTC
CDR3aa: CASSPHLGTVKDNEQFF

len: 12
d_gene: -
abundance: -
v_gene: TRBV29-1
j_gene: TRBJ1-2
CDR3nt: TGCAGCGTCCGGGTCGGTAACTATGGCTACACCTTC
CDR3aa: CSVRVGNYGYTF

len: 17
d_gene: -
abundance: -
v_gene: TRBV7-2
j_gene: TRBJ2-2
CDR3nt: TGTGCCAGCAGCTTAGCGTCATCTAGCGTCGACACCGGGGAGCTGTTTTTT
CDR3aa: CASSLASSSVDTGELFF

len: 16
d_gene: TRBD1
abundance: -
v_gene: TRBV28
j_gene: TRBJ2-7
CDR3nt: TGTGCCAGCAGTTTACCCCGGGACAGGGTGTCCTACGAGCAGTACTTC
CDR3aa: CASSLPRDRVSYEQYF

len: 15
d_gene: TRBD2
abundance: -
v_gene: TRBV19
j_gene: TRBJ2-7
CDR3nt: TGTGCCAGTAGTATAACTAGCGGGCGGGAACGGGAGCAGTACTTC
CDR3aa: CASSITSGREREQYF

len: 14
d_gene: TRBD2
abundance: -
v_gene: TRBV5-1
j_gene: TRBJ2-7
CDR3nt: TGCGCCAGCAGCTTGGAGAGCGGGATCTACGAGCAGTACTTC
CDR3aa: CASSLESGIYEQYF

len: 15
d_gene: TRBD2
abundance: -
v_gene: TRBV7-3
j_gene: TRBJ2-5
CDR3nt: TGTGCCAGCAGCAAGCTAGCGGGAGTGGGTGAGACCCAGTACTTC
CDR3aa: CASSKLAGVGETQYF

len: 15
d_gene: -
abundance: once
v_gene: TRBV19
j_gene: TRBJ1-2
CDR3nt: TGTGCCAGTAGTACCCGGACAGCAATAAGCTATGGCTACACCTTC
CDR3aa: CASSTRTAISYGYTF

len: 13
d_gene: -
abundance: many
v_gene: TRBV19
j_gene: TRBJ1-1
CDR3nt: TGTGCCAGTAGTATCAGGGAGAACACTGAAGCTTTCTTT
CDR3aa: CASSIRENTEAFF

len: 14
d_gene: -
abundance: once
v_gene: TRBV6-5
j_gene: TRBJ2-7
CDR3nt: TGTGCCAGCAGCCGACCCGGGCGCAACTACGAGCAGTACTTC
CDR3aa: CASSRPGRNYEQYF

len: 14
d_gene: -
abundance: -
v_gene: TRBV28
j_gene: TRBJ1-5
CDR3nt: TGTGCCAGCAGCTCTGTCGCTGGCAATCAGCCCCAGCATTTT
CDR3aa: CASSSVAGNQPQHF

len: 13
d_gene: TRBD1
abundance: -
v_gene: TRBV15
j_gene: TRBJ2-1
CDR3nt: TGTGCCACCAGCTACGGGACAGCCAATGAGCAGTTCTTC
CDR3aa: CATSYGTANEQFF

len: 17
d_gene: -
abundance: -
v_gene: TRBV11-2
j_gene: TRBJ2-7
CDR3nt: TGTGCCAGCAGCCCTGGCGGCCCGGGACTCTTGGCATACGAGCAGTACTTC
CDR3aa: CASSPGGPGLLAYEQYF

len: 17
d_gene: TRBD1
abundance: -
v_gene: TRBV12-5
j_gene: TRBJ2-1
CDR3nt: TGTGCTAGTGGTCCCGGACAGGGGATAGGAACGTACAATGAGCAGTTCTTC
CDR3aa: CASGPGQGIGTYNEQFF

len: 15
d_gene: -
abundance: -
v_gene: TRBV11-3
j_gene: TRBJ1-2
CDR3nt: TGTGCCAGCAGCTTAGGTGGGCCGGTGGCAGGGGAGGTCACCTTC
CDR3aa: CASSLGGPVAGEVTF

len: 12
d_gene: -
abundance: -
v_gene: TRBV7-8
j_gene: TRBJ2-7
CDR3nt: TGTGCCAGCAGCTCCACCCCGTACGAGCAGTACTTC
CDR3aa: CASSSTPYEQYF

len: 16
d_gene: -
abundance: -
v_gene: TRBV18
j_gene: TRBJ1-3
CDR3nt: TGTGCCAGCTCACCACCGAGTCGGGGCACTGGAAACACCATATATTTT
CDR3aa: CASSPPSRGTGNTIYF

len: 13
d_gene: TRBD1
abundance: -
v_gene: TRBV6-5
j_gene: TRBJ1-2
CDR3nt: TGTGCCAGCAGTTACGCAAGGGGGACAGCCTTGACCTTC
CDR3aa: CASSYARGTALTF

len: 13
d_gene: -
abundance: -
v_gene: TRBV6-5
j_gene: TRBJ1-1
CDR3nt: TGTGCCAGCAGAGTGTCGGGGGAAGTTGAAGCTTTCTTT
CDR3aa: CASRVSGEVEAFF

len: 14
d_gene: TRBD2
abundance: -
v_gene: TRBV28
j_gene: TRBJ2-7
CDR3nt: TGTGCCAGCAATCCTCCGGGACTAGCGAACGAGCAGTACTTC
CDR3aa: CASNPPGLANEQYF

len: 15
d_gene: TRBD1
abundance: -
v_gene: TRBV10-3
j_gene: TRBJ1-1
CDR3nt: TGTGCCATCAGTGAGTCAACAGGGGTTGGCACTGAAGCTTTCTTT
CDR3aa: CAISESTGVGTEAFF